This T cell receptor beta chain was identified in a study of regulatory T cells in long-lasting Graves disease. Sample time point: persistent/refractory GD, antithyroid drugs over 5 years with positive TRAb. PBMC-derived RNA was used for the TCR library. This clonotype appeared a few times. Its antigen is not known. Overall study findings and caveats: Since the sample size was small, accuracy may have been reduced.

Construction of TCR beta libraries relied on iRepertoire HTBI primers and on Arm-PCR targeting CDR3 regions. TCRdb ran MiXCR on the multiplex PCR reads and lists one entry per CDR3 protein. The sample lists 650,000 to 850,000 distinct CDR3 sequences, about 32% seen once, with under 55% in the top ten. This TCR came from a female donor with Graves disease. Material: peripheral blood mononuclear cells (PBMCs), obtained when the disease was refractory, from a patient treated with antithyroid drugs.

CDR3: CASKGEGQDEQYF. DNA of the CDR3: TGTGCCAGCAAAGGGGAGGGCCAGGACGAGCAGTACTTC. The rearrangement uses TRBV2 and TRBJ2-7, with 7 bases matching TRBD2. The V segment lost 7 bases and the J segment 5 bases; nucleotides outside the gene matches: 8. This CDR3 contains 13 residues. Germline V gene lookup returns CDR1 SNHLY and CDR2 FYNNEI.